The source of this T cell receptor (beta chain) is a study of STAT5B mutations in CD4+ large granular lymphocyte leukemia. Study-level findings and limits: No patients shared main leukemic clonotypes, though about 25% appeared at low frequency elsewhere.

Concerning this clone itself: Its cognate antigen is unknown.

Clones were read by immunoSEQ multiplex PCR, and TCRdb kept only the in-frame ones, dropping some. The table has about 38,000 clones, approximately 85% seen once. Material for sequencing was CD4+ T cells from blood buffy coats. The TCR originated in a human donor in good health.

This CDR3 reads CATWTDPTYEQYF. The CDR3 DNA reads TGTGCCACCTGGACCGATCCAACCTACGAGCAGTACTTC. This chain uses TRBV6-1 with TRBJ2-7; D is ambiguous. The CDR3 contains 13 residues. Germline CDR1 reads MNHNS; CDR2 reads SASEGT. Trimming took 10 bases from V and 2 from J, leaving 15 bases between them.